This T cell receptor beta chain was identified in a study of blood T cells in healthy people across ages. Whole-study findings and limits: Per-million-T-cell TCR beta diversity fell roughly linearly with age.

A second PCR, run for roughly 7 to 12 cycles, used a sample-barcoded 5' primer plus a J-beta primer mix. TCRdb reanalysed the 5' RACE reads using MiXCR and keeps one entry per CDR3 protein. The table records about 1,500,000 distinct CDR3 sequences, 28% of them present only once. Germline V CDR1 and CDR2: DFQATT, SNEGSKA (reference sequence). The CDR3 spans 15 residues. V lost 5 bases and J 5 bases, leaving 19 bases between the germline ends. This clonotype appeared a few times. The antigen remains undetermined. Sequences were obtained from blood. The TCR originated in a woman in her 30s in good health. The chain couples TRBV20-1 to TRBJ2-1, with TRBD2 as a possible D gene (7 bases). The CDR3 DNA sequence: TGCAGTGCTGGCCAAGGGGGGGGATCCCACAATGAGCAGTTCTTC. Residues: CSAGQGGGSHNEQFF.